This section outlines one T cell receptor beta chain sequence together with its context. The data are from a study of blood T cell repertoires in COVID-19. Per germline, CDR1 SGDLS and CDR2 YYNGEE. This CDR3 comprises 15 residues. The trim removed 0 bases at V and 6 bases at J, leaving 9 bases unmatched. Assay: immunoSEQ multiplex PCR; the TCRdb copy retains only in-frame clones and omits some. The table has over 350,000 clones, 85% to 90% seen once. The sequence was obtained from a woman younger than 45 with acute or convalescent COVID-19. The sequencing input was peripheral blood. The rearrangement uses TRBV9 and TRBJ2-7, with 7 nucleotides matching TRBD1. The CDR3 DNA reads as TGTGCCAGCAGCGTAGAAGGGACAGCCTACTCCGAGCAGTACTTC. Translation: CASSVEGTAYSEQYF.